This is a list of T cell receptor beta chains from one sample in a study of blood T cells in healthy people across ages. TCRdb re-derived calls from the 5' RACE reads in MiXCR, one entry per CDR3 protein. The top ten clones hold about 4.1% of a sample with 1.5 million to 1.8 million distinct CDR3 sequences, approximately 42% of them seen once. Sequenced: blood. Receptors were obtained from a woman aged 18 to 35 in good health. CDR3s include the opening cysteine and the closing phenylalanine or tryptophan. A D gene is named only where the DNA matches it firmly. Only some rows state a clone size, as once, few, many or a class for expanded clones.

V gene	D gene	clone size	J gene	CDR3 DNA	CDR3 protein
TRBV3-1	NA	NA	TRBJ2-4	TGTGCCAGCTCGACCCCAGGGGCCAAAAACATTCAGTACTTC	CASSTPGAKNIQYF
TRBV29-1	TRBD2	once	TRBJ2-3	TGCAGCGCCTCAGCGGGAGGGCCGGGAGATACGCAGTATTTT	CSASAGGPGDTQYF
TRBV27	TRBD1	NA	TRBJ2-7	TGTGCCAGCAGTCCTACAGGGGCGAACTACGAGCAGTACTTC	CASSPTGANYEQYF
TRBV7-9	NA	few	TRBJ2-2	TGTGCCAGCAGCTTAGGTGGTCCTCAACGTGTGGAGCTGTTTTTT	CASSLGGPQRVELFF
TRBV7-2	NA	NA	TRBJ1-6	TGTGCCAGCAGCTCAACAAAGAGGAGCTCCTATAATTCACCCCTCCACTTT	CASSSTKRSSYNSPLHF
TRBV7-2	TRBD1	NA	TRBJ2-7	TGTGCCAGCAGCTACGGGACAGGGCACGTCGAGCAGTACTTC	CASSYGTGHVEQYF
TRBV9	NA	once	TRBJ1-1	TGTGCCAGCAGCGTAGCCGGGGGCGGGCTGAACACTGAAGCTTTCTTT	CASSVAGGGLNTEAFF
TRBV9	NA	few	TRBJ1-2	TGTGCCAGCAGCCCTCCTGGATCGCCTGGCTACACCTTC	CASSPPGSPGYTF
TRBV12-3/TRBV12-4	NA	NA	TRBJ2-1	TGTGCCAGCAGTTCCAGCCGGGTTAGCAATGAGCAGTTCTTC	CASSSSRVSNEQFF
TRBV4-1	TRBD1	once	TRBJ1-4	TGCGCCAGCAGCCAAACCGGGACAGGGGTCGAAAAACTGTTTTTT	CASSQTGTGVEKLFF
TRBV4-2	NA	NA	TRBJ2-1	TGTGCCAGCAGCCAAGATAGAGCGGGTGTGTACAATGAGCAGTTCTTC	CASSQDRAGVYNEQFF
TRBV3-1	TRBD1	few	TRBJ1-2	TGTGCCAGCAGCCAGATGACCCAGGGGGCGAGCGGCTACACCTTC	CASSQMTQGASGYTF
TRBV7-9	NA	few	TRBJ1-2	TGTGCCAGCAGCTTAGAGCGGACTGGCTACACCTTC	CASSLERTGYTF
TRBV3-1	TRBD2	once	TRBJ2-5	TGTGCCAGCAGCCGACTAGCGGGGGGCTTCAATGAGCAGTACTTC	CASSRLAGGFNEQYF
TRBV7-2	NA	NA	TRBJ2-1	TGTGCCAGCAGTCCTAGACTAATCTCCTACGAGCAGTTCTTC	CASSPRLISYEQFF
TRBV15	NA	NA	TRBJ2-7	TGTGCCACCAGCAGTCGCCGGGACGGCGAGCAGTACTTC	CATSSRRDGEQYF
TRBV4-3	TRBD1	few	TRBJ2-3	TGCGCCAGCAGCCAATTTGGACAGGGACCAGATACGCAGTATTTT	CASSQFGQGPDTQYF
TRBV29-1	NA	NA	TRBJ1-3	TGCAGCGTTGCCTCAGGGGTTCGAAACACCATATATTTT	CSVASGVRNTIYF
TRBV5-1	TRBD2	few	TRBJ2-1	TGCGCCAGCAGCACGACTAGCGGAGACAACAATGAGCAGTTCTTC	CASSTTSGDNNEQFF
TRBV29-1	NA	NA	TRBJ2-3	TGCAGCGTTGCTGCTAGCGAGGGGGCCGTGGATACGCAGTATTTT	CSVAASEGAVDTQYF
TRBV6-2/TRBV6-3	TRBD1	NA	TRBJ2-1	TGTGCCAGCAGTCCCGGGGTCCCCAGGGGGTCCACCTACAATGAGCAGTTCTTC	CASSPGVPRGSTYNEQFF
TRBV4-1	NA	NA	TRBJ1-1	TGCGCCAGCAGCCGTCGGGGTGGGAACACTGAAGCTTTCTTT	CASSRRGGNTEAFF
TRBV13	NA	NA	TRBJ2-1	TGTGCCAGCAGCTTCGGGCGGGGTTTCAACAATGAGCAGTTCTTC	CASSFGRGFNNEQFF
TRBV7-9	TRBD2	NA	TRBJ2-7	TGTGCCAGCAGCGGAGCGGGGGGGAGCGAGCAGTACTTC	CASSGAGGSEQYF
TRBV10-3	NA	few	TRBJ1-2	TGTGCCATCAGTCAGGGTGACGGCTACACCTTC	CAISQGDGYTF
TRBV12-3/TRBV12-4	NA	NA	TRBJ2-1	TGTGCCAGCAGTTTAGGGCCTCCCCACAATGAGCAGTTCTTC	CASSLGPPHNEQFF
TRBV6-5	TRBD1	few	TRBJ1-2	TGTGCCAGCAGAGAGGGACAGAAGAACTATGGCTACACCTTC	CASREGQKNYGYTF
TRBV9	NA	NA	TRBJ2-1	TGTGTCAGCAGCGTAGACGGGCTGATCGATGAGCAGTTCTTC	CVSSVDGLIDEQFF
TRBV10-2	NA	few	TRBJ2-1	TGCGCCAGCAGTGATCCTATCAATGAGCAGTTCTTC	CASSDPINEQFF
TRBV6-5	NA	NA	TRBJ2-4	TGTGCCAGCACCACGGCAGGGGAGGCACACATTCAGTACTTC	CASTTAGEAHIQYF
TRBV4-3	TRBD2	many	TRBJ2-1	TGCGCCAGCAGCCATGGGACTAGCGGATACAATGAGCAGTTCTTC	CASSHGTSGYNEQFF
TRBV4-1	TRBD1	few	TRBJ1-4	TGCGCCAGCAGCCAGTACTACGCCGACCGGGACAGGGTTTATGAAAAACTGTTTTTT	CASSQYYADRDRVYEKLFF
TRBV4-1	NA	NA	TRBJ1-2	TGCGCCAGCAGCCAAGATTACATCATGATAGGGTACACCTTC	CASSQDYIMIGYTF
TRBV30	NA	few	TRBJ2-5	TGTGCCTGGAGATTACCCTCGGAGACCCAGTACTTC	CAWRLPSETQYF
TRBV30	NA	NA	TRBJ2-7	TGTGCCTGGAGTGTACTGGGATCTGACGAGCAGTACTTC	CAWSVLGSDEQYF